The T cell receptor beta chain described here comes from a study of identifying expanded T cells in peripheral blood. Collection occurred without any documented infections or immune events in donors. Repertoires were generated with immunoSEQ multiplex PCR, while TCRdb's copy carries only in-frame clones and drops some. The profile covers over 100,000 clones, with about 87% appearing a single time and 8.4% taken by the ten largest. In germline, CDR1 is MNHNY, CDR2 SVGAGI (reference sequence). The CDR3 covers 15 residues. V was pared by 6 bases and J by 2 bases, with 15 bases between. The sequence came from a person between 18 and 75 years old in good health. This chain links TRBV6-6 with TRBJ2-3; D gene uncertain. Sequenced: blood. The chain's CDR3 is CASRAGPLPTDTQYF. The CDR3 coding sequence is TGTGCCAGCAGGGCCGGGCCTCTACCCACAGATACGCAGTATTTT.